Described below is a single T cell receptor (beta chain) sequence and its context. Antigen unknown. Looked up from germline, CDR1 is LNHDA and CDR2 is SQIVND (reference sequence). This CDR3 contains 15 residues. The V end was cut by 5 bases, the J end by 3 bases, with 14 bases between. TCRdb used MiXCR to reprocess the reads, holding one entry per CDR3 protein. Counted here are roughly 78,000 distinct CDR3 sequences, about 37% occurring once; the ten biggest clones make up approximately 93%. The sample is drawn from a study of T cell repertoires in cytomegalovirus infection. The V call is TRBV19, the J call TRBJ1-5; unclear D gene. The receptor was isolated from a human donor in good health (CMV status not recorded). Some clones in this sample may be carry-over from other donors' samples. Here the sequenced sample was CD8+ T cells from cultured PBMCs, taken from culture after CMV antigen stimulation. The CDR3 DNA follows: TGTGCCAGTAGTTCACCCCACCGGGACAATCAGCCCCAGCATTTT. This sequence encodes CASSSPHRDNQPQHF. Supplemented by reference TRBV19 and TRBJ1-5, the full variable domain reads DGGITQSPKYLFRKEGQNVTLSCEQNLNHDAMYWYRQDPGQGLRLIYYSQIVNDFQKGDIAEGYSVSREKKESFPLTVTSAQKNPTAFYLCASSSPHRDNQPQHFGDGTRLSIL.